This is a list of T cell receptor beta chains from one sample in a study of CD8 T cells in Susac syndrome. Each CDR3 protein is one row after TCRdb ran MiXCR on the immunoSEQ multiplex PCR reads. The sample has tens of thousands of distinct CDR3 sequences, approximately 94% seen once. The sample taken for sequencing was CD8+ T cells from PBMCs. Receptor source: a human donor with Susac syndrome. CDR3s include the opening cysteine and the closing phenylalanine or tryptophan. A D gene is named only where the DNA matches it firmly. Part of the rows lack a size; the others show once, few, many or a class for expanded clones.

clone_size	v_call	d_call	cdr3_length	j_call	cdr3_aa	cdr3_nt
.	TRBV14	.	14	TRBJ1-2	CASSQVQGNYGYTF	TGTGCCAGCAGCCAAGTTCAGGGGAACTATGGCTACACCTTC
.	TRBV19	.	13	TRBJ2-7	CASSITGAYEQYF	TGTGCCAGTAGTATAACGGGAGCATACGAGCAGTACTTC
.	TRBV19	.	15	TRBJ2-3	CASTPSAFDTDTQYF	TGTGCCAGTACTCCTAGCGCATTCGACACAGATACGCAGTATTTT
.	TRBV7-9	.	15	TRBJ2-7	CASSLVRLGSYEQYF	TGTGCCAGCAGCTTAGTTCGGCTCGGCTCCTACGAGCAGTACTTC
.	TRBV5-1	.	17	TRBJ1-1	CASSLALYRRYGAEAFF	TGCGCCAGCAGCTTGGCTTTATACAGGCGTTATGGGGCTGAAGCTTTCTTT
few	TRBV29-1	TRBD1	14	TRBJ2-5	CSADSGQSWETQYF	TGCAGCGCTGATTCGGGACAGTCATGGGAGACCCAGTACTTC
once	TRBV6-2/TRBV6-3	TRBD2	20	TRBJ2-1	CASSYTQGLAGGAVRREQFF	TGTGCCAGCAGTTACACCCAGGGACTAGCGGGAGGAGCGGTTCGTCGAGAGCAGTTCTTC
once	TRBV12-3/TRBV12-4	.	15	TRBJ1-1	CASSPTYRVGTEAFF	TGTGCCAGCAGTCCGACCTACAGGGTCGGCACTGAAGCTTTCTTT
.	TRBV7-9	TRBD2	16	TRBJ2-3	CASSFGLAGSTDTQYF	TGTGCCAGCAGCTTTGGACTAGCGGGGTCCACAGATACGCAGTATTTT
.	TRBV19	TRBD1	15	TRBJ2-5	CASQELTGGVETQYF	TGTGCCAGTCAAGAATTGACAGGGGGTGTAGAGACCCAGTACTTC
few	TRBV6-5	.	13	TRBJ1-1	CASSYRGDTEAFF	TGTGCCAGCAGTTACCGAGGCGACACTGAAGCTTTCTTT
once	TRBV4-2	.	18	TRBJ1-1	CASSQGWVVARGGTEAFF	TGTGCCAGCAGCCAAGGATGGGTAGTTGCCAGGGGAGGCACTGAAGCTTTCTTT
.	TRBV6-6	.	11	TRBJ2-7	CASTTGSEQYF	TGTGCCAGCACCACAGGGTCCGAGCAGTACTTC
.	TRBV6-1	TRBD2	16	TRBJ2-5	CASRTYAGVGRETQYF	TGTGCCAGCAGGACATATGCGGGAGTAGGTCGGGAGACCCAGTACTTC
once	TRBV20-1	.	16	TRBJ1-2	CSASRRSAPVVDGYTF	TGCAGTGCTAGTCGGCGCAGCGCCCCGGTAGTTGATGGCTACACCTTC
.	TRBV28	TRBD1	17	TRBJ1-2	CASSRRDSGFNNYGYTF	TGTGCCAGCAGTAGACGGGACAGCGGATTTAATAACTATGGCTACACCTTC
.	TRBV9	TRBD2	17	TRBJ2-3	CASSVGSSGGYVDTQYF	TGTGCCAGCAGCGTAGGGTCTAGCGGGGGGTATGTAGATACGCAGTATTTT
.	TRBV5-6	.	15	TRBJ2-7	CASSLGTIKSYEQYF	TGTGCCAGCAGCTTGGGCACAATCAAGTCCTACGAGCAGTACTTC
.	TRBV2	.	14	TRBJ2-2	CASRTTRDTGELFF	TGTGCCAGCAGGACAACACGAGACACCGGGGAGCTGTTTTTT
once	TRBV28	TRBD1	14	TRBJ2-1	CASISPGGWGEQFF	TGTGCCAGCATCTCCCCAGGGGGCTGGGGTGAGCAGTTCTTC
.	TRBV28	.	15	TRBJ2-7	CASSLWASGYYEQYF	TGTGCCAGCAGTTTGTGGGCCTCGGGATACTACGAGCAGTACTTC
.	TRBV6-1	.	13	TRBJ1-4	CASSAWINEKLFF	TGTGCCAGCAGTGCTTGGATAAATGAAAAACTGTTTTTT
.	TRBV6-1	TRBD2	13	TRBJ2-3	CASTLLTSGTQYF	TGTGCCAGCACCCTACTGACTAGCGGAACGCAGTATTTT
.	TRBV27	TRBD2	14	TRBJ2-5	CASSHGLAGETQYF	TGTGCCAGCAGTCATGGACTAGCTGGGGAGACCCAGTACTTC
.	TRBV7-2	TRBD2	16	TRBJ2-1	CASSLGTSGGINEQFF	TGTGCCAGCAGCCTGGGGACTAGCGGGGGGATCAATGAGCAGTTCTTC
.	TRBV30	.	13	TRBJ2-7	CAWRRGAGYEQYF	TGTGCCTGGAGAAGGGGGGCTGGCTACGAGCAGTACTTC
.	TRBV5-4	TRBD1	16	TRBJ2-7	CASSLGGQGKPYEQYF	TGTGCCAGCAGCCTTGGGGGACAGGGGAAGCCCTACGAGCAGTACTTC
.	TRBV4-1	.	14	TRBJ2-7	CASSQDGGSTEQYF	TGCGCCAGCAGCCAAGATGGGGGGTCAACTGAGCAGTACTTC
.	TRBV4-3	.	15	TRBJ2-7	CASSQEPGDPYEQYF	TGCGCCAGCAGCCAAGAACCAGGGGACCCCTACGAGCAGTACTTC
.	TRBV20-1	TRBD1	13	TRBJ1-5	CSAREDRGQPQHF	TGCAGTGCTAGAGAGGACAGGGGGCAGCCCCAGCATTTT
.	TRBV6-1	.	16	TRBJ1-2	CASSEVAGIASMGYTF	TGTGCCAGCAGTGAAGTGGCAGGGATCGCCTCTATGGGCTACACCTTC
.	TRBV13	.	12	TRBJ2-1	CASSLEGNEQFF	TGTGCCAGCAGCTTAGAGGGAAATGAGCAGTTCTTC
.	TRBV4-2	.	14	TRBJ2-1	CASSQDTVGREQFF	TGTGCCAGCAGCCAAGATACGGTCGGACGGGAGCAGTTCTTC
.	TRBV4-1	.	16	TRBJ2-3	CASSQEWGTPADTQYF	TGCGCCAGCAGCCAAGAATGGGGGACCCCCGCAGATACGCAGTATTTT
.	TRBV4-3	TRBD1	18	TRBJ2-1	CASSQDLPRQGFYNEQFF	TGCGCCAGCAGCCAAGATCTTCCGAGACAGGGGTTTTACAATGAGCAGTTCTTC
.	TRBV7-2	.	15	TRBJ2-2	CASSLSLGAAGELFF	TGTGCCAGCAGCTTATCCCTAGGGGCCGCCGGGGAGCTGTTTTTT
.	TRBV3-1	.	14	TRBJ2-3	CASSQASSTDTQYF	TGTGCCAGCAGCCAGGCTAGCAGCACAGATACGCAGTATTTT
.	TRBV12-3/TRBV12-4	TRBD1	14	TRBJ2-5	CASSPGQGGETQYF	TGTGCCAGCAGTCCGGGACAGGGAGGGGAGACCCAGTACTTC
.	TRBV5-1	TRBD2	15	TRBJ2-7	CASSYLAGAGDEQYF	TGCGCCAGCAGTTATCTAGCGGGAGCGGGTGACGAGCAGTACTTC
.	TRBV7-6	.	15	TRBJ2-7	CASSLDPGDSYEQYF	TGTGCCAGCAGCTTAGATCCGGGGGACTCCTACGAGCAGTACTTC
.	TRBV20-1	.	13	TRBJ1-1	CSATRGGNTEAFF	TGCAGTGCTACCCGTGGCGGGAACACTGAAGCTTTCTTT
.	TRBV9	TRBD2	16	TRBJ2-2	CASKTGTHGGTGELFF	TGTGCCAGCAAAACCGGGACCCACGGGGGGACCGGGGAGCTGTTTTTT
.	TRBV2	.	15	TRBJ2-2	CARQDQRRNGGELFF	TGTGCCAGGCAGGACCAGCGGAGGAATGGCGGGGAGCTGTTTTTT
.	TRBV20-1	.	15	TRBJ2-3	CSASRGRRLVDTQYF	TGCAGTGCTAGTCGGGGGAGGCGCTTAGTTGATACGCAGTATTTT
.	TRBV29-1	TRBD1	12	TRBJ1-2	CSVESDRAGYTF	TGCAGCGTTGAATCTGACAGGGCTGGCTACACCTTC
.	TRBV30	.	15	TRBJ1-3	CACRRAGYSGNTIYF	TGTGCCTGTCGGCGGGCGGGTTACTCTGGAAACACCATATATTTT
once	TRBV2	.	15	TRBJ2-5	CASILVVGLSETQYF	TGTGCCAGCATCCTTGTCGTGGGACTCTCAGAGACCCAGTACTTC
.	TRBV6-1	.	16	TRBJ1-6	CASSLTGPGRNSPLHF	TGTGCCAGCAGCTTGACCGGGCCAGGTCGGAATTCACCCCTCCACTTT
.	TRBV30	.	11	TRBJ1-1	CAWSLVTEAFF	TGTGCCTGGAGTCTCGTTACTGAAGCTTTCTTT
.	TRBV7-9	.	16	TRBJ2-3	CASIRVGGLSTDTQYF	TGTGCCAGTATCCGCGTGGGGGGCCTGAGCACAGATACGCAGTATTTT
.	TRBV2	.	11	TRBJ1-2	CASDNVYGYTF	TGTGCCAGCGACAACGTCTATGGCTACACCTTC
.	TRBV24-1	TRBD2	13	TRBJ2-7	CATSGGGTYEQYF	TGTGCCACCAGTGGGGGGGGAACCTACGAGCAGTACTTC
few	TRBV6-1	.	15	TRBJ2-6	CASSPTGAGANVLTF	TGTGCCAGCAGTCCCACGGGGGCTGGGGCCAACGTCCTGACTTTC
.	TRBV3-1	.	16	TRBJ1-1	CASSQDLVRVRTEAFF	TGTGCCAGCAGCCAAGATCTGGTCAGGGTTCGCACTGAAGCTTTCTTT
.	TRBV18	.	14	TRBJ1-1	CASSPLERDAEAFF	TGTGCCAGCTCACCACTGGAAAGGGACGCTGAAGCTTTCTTT
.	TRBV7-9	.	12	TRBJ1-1	CASSEKDTEAFF	TGTGCCAGCAGCGAGAAGGACACTGAAGCTTTCTTT
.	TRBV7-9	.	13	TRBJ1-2	CASSSTGFYGYTF	TGTGCCAGCAGCTCAACAGGGTTCTATGGCTACACCTTC
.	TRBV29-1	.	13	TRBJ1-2	CSVEEEFNYGYTF	TGCAGCGTTGAAGAGGAGTTCAACTATGGCTACACCTTC
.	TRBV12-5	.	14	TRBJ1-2	CASGSPSVSVGYTF	TGTGCTAGTGGTTCCCCCAGCGTGTCGGTTGGCTACACCTTC